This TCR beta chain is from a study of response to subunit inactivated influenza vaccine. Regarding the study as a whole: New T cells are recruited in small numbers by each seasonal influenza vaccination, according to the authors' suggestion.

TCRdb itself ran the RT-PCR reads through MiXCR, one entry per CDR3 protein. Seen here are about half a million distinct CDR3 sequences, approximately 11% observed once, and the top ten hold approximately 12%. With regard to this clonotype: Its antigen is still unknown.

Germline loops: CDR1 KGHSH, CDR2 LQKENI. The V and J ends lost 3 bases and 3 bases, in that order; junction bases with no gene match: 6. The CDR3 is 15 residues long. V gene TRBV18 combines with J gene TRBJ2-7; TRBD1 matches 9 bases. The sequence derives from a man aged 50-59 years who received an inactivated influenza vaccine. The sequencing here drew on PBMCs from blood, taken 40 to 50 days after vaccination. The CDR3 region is CASSPGTGIFYEQYF. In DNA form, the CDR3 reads TGTGCCAGCTCACCGGGGACAGGGATTTTCTACGAGCAGTACTTC.